Given below is one T cell receptor beta chain in context. This record belongs to a study of CD8 T cells in Susac syndrome. Looking at the study overall: Sequenced Susac syndrome patients included about six with active disease and eight who were in remission. When their blood was taken, the Susac syndrome patients had either not yet had any therapy, were taking corticosteroids, or were taking intravenous immunoglobulin alone.

In Susac syndrome patients, recently defined diagnostic criteria for definite or probable disease were met. With random hexamers, reverse transcription was performed on roughly 0.5 to 1 ug of RNA. In TCRdb, the immunoSEQ multiplex PCR reads were re-called with MiXCR into one record per CDR3 protein. Of more than 150,000 distinct CDR3 sequences in the sample, 90% to 96% were seen once. The V gene's germline CDR1 is DFQATT and CDR2 SNEGSKA (reference sequence). Trimming took off 3 bases at V and 8 bases at J, with 10 bases between the two ends. There are 11 residues in the CDR3. The chain links TRBV20-1 to TRBJ1-2; D might be TRBD1 (5 bases). This receptor was obtained from a human donor with Susac syndrome. Sequences were obtained from CD4+ T cells from PBMCs. The CDR3 DNA is TGCAGTGCTAGGGGGCCTCTCGGCTACACCTTC. Its protein product is CSARGPLGYTF.